This T cell receptor (beta chain) was recorded in a study of cytomegalovirus exposure and HLA in healthy donors. The PCR was carried out with 60 Vbeta primers and 13 Jbeta primers. Some clones are missing from TCRdb's copy, which holds only in-frame ones; the method was immunoSEQ multiplex PCR. The sample includes fewer than 180,000 clones, 70% to 80% of them seen just once. To note about this clone: Compared with germline, one end of the junction differs, possibly owing to a read error.

CDR3 length equals 11 residues. Germline CDR1 reads GTSNPN; CDR2 reads SVGIG (reference sequence). This receptor was obtained from a middle-aged man in good health and CMV-seropositive. The genes are TRBV30 and TRBJ2-7; no definite D call. The sequenced material came from PBMCs. CDR3 coding DNA: TGTGCCTGGAGTGCGACCGTGAGTCGGGACTTC. Protein product: CAWSATVSRDF.